Presented here are 15 T cell receptor beta chains from one specimen sequenced in a study of regulatory T cells in long-lasting Graves disease. According to the study, TCR beta libraries were built with iRepertoire HTBI primers and CDR3-region Arm-PCR. MiXCR, run by TCRdb on the multiplex PCR reads, gives a single entry per CDR3 protein. The sample lists about 560,000 distinct CDR3 sequences; roughly 15% were seen once. Documented time point: newly diagnosed GD, antithyroid drugs for less than 3 months. Following extraction of RNA from PBMCs, that RNA was used to make the TCR library. The same data also contributed to another study, on T cells in Graves' hyperthyroidism and ophthalmopathy.

The material was peripheral blood mononuclear cells (PBMCs), obtained at new diagnosis, from a patient treated with antithyroid drugs. The origin of the receptors is a man between 18 and 29 years old with Graves disease.

This clonotype was seen at least ten times. The V and J genes are TRBV3-1 and TRBJ2-7; D is unclear. CDR3 size: 15 residues. V lost 0 bases and J 2 bases, leaving 11 bases between the germline ends. Per the germline V gene, CDR1 is LGHDT and CDR2 is YNNKEL (reference sequence). CDR3 DNA sequence: TGTGCCAGCAGCCAAGATCCCCTACCTGCCTACGAGCAGTACTTC. Amino acid sequence: CASSQDPLPAYEQYF.

The chain has TRBV4-2 and TRBJ2-7, with D perhaps TRBD2 (5 bases). The CDR3 contains 14 residues. Trimming removed 2 bases at V and 0 bases at J, with 8 bases between. The germline V gene has CDR1 LGHNA and CDR2 YNFKEQ. The CDR3 DNA reads as TGTGCCAGCAGCCAACATAGCGCCTCCTACGAGCAGTACTTC. Amino acids: CASSQHSASYEQYF.

This chain uses TRBV13 with TRBJ2-4; tentative D call: TRBD1 (6 bases). Germline V gene lookup returns CDR1 PRHDT and CDR2 FYEKMQ (reference sequence). The germline V and J ends were trimmed by 0 bases and 3 bases, with 9 bases remaining between them. The CDR3 covers 15 residues. CDR3 loop: CASSLGRDIKNIQYF. The CDR3 nucleotides are TGTGCCAGCAGCTTAGGTAGGGACATCAAAAACATTCAGTACTTC.

This clonotype was counted only a few times. The chain recombines TRBV19 with TRBJ2-2; D not resolved. Per the germline V gene, CDR1 is LNHDA and CDR2 is SQIVND (reference sequence). V was cut by 3 bases and J by 4 bases, with 15 bases left in between. CDR3 length equals 16 residues. The CDR3 spells CASSIPLFRSTGELFF. The CDR3 DNA sequence: TGTGCCAGTAGTATCCCTCTTTTTCGTAGCACCGGGGAGCTGTTTTTT.

This clonotype was recorded at least ten times. The rearrangement uses TRBV6-2 or TRBV6-3 and TRBJ2-1, with 9 bases identical to TRBD2. This CDR3 spans 17 amino acids. Trimming removed 4 bases from V and 2 bases from J; junction bases left unmatched: 9. The V gene's germline CDR1 is MNHEY and CDR2 SVGEGT. The CDR3 nucleotides read TGTGCCAGCAGTTCTCGGGCTAGCGGGATCCCCTACAATGAGCAGTTCTTC. This codes for CASSSRASGIPYNEQFF.

This clonotype was seen at least ten times. This chain uses TRBV6-2 or TRBV6-3 with TRBJ2-1; 9 positions agree with TRBD2. The CDR3 consists of 18 residues. V trimming: 4 bases; J trimming: 7 bases; junction bases outside the gene matches: 17. Germline V gene lookup returns CDR1 MNHEY and CDR2 SVGEGT. The CDR3 DNA reads TGTGCCAGCAGTTTTTCCCTCCCCGTTAGCGGGAGAGGAAATGAGCAGTTCTTC. Protein sequence: CASSFSLPVSGRGNEQFF.

This clonotype was seen more than once but under ten times. CDR3 nucleotides: TGTGCCACCAGTGATTTGTACAATGAGCAGTTCTTC. Amino acids: CATSDLYNEQFF. This chain joins TRBV24-1 and TRBJ2-1; D is undetermined. CDR3 size: 12 residues. CDR1 and CDR2 from the germline V gene are KGHDR and SFDVKD. The ends were cut back, 0 bases at V and 4 bases at J, with 0 bases in the middle.

Concerning this clonotype: An end of the junction differs from the germline gene, which may be a read error. The chain carries TRBV10-3 and TRBJ2-2; TRBD1 aligns across 11 bases. The CDR3 runs to 17 residues. Germline CDR1 is ENHRY and CDR2 is SYGVKD. The CDR3: CASSYSKGQGVTGELFF. For the CDR3, the DNA is TGTGCCAGCAGTTACTCGAAGGGACAGGGGGTTACCGGGGAGCTGTTTTTT.

The CDR3 DNA reads as TGCGCCAGCAGCCAGAGCGGTCAGAAAAATCAGCCCCAGCATTTT. Translation: CASSQSGQKNQPQHF. The V gene is TRBV4-1, the J gene TRBJ1-5; D remains ambiguous. Between the trimmed V and J ends, which lost 3 bases and 4 bases, there was a span of 13 bases. CDR1 and CDR2 (germline): MGHRA, YSYEKL. The CDR3 spans 15 residues.

The V gene is TRBV6-1, the J gene TRBJ1-1; the match to TRBD1 covers 9 bases. This CDR3 spans 16 amino acids. V shed 4 bases, J shed 1 base, and the junction held 7 bases outside the gene matches. The V gene's germline CDR1 is MNHNS and CDR2 SASEGT. This chain's CDR3 is CASSARDRAQNTEAFF. The CDR3 nucleotides read TGTGCCAGCAGTGCCCGGGACAGGGCTCAGAACACTGAAGCTTTCTTT.

The V call is TRBV5-5, the J call TRBJ1-1; D ambiguous. V lost 0 bases and J 6 bases, leaving 18 bases between the germline ends. The CDR3 loop spans 16 amino acids. In germline, CDR1 is SGHKS, CDR2 YYEKEE (reference sequence). CDR3 bases: TGTGCCAGCAGCTTGGAGGGTAGGAGTACTCGCGCTGAAGCTTTCTTT. Translating it yields CASSLEGRSTRAEAFF.

This clonotype was detected only a few times. J is TRBJ1-4 and V is TRBV30, with D possibly being TRBD1 (5 bases). There are 15 residues in the CDR3. V gave up 3 bases and J gave up 2 bases, with 13 bases separating them. In germline, CDR1 is GTSNPN, CDR2 SVGIG (reference sequence). CDR3 nucleotides: TGTGCCTGGAGACCCTGGGGGGGGACTAATGAAAAACTGTTTTTT. This sequence encodes CAWRPWGGTNEKLFF. Variable domain in full (rest from reference TRBV30 and TRBJ1-4): SQTIHQWPATLVQPVGSPLSLECTVEGTSNPNLYWYRQAAGRGLQLLFYSVGIGQISSEVPQNLSASRPQDRQFILSSKKLLLSDSGFYLCAWRPWGGTNEKLFFGSGTQLSVL.

This clonotype was seen only a few times. The chain combines TRBV14 with TRBJ2-5; D gene uncertain. From germline, CDR1 is SGHDN and CDR2 FVKESK. This CDR3 spans 14 amino acids. Trimming stripped 0 bases from V and 1 base from J, with 6 bases between. CDR3 sequence (DNA): TGTGCCAGCAGCCAAGAAAACAGCCAAGAGACCCAGTACTTC. It encodes CASSQENSQETQYF.

This clonotype has a handful of counts. V is TRBV7-8 and J is TRBJ2-7, with 12 bases identical to TRBD2. The CDR3 spans 16 residues. Germline assignment: CDR1 SGHVS and CDR2 FQNEAQ. The junction had 13 bases not matched to a gene; V was cut back by 8 bases and J by 5 bases. This chain's CDR3 is CASHTSSGRDGNEQYF. The CDR3 DNA sequence: TGTGCCAGCCACACCTCTAGCGGGAGGGATGGGAACGAGCAGTACTTC.

This clonotype turned up a few times. The chain links TRBV27 to TRBJ2-2; 9 bases line up with TRBD1. This CDR3 contains 15 residues. V lost 5 bases to trimming and J lost 4 bases; unmatched junction nucleotides: 5. Germline assignment: CDR1 MNHEY and CDR2 SMNVEV (reference sequence). DNA for the CDR3: TGTGCCAGCAGTGACACAGGGGGCACCACCGGGGAGCTGTTTTTT. Its translation is CASSDTGGTTGELFF.